The clone carrying this TCR beta chain was counted only a few times. This entry is derived from a study of T cells after yellow fever vaccination. The germline gives CDR1 DFQATT, CDR2 SNEGSKA (reference sequence). Trimming pared 5 bases from V and 4 bases from J, leaving 11 bases between. CDR3 length: 12 amino acids. MiXCR, run by TCRdb on the 5' RACE reads, gives a single entry per CDR3 protein. Of approximately 580,000 distinct CDR3 sequences in the sample, approximately 16% were seen once. This sequence was found in a man between 18 and 35 years old who received the YFV17D yellow fever vaccine. Sequencing used PBMCs, obtained less than 6 days after the first yellow fever vaccination. This chain joins TRBV20-1 and TRBJ1-2; weak D call: TRBD1 (5 bases). CDR3 loop: CSALDGAYGYTF. CDR3 nucleotides: TGCAGTGCTTTGGACGGGGCCTATGGCTACACCTTC.